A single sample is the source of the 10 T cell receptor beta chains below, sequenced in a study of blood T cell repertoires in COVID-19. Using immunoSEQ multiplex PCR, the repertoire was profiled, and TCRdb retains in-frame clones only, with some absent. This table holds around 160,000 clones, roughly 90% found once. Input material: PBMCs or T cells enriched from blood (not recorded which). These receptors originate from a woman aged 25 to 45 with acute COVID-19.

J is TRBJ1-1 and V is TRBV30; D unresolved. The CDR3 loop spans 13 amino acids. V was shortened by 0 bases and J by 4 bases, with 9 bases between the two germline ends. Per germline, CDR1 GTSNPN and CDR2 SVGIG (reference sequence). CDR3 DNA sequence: TGTGCCTGGAGTGTACACTCGGGCACTGAAGCTTTCTTT. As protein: CAWSVHSGTEAFF.

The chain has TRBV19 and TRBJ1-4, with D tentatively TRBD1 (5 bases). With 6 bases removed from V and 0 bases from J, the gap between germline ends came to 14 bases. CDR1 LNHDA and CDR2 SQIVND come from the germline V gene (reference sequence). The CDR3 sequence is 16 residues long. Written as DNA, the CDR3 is TGTGCCAGTAGCAACACTGACAGTGCAACTAATGAAAAACTGTTTTTT. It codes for CASSNTDSATNEKLFF. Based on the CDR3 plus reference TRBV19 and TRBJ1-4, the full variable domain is DGGITQSPKYLFRKEGQNVTLSCEQNLNHDAMYWYRQDPGQGLRLIYYSQIVNDFQKGDIAEGYSVSREKKESFPLTVTSAQKNPTAFYLCASSNTDSATNEKLFFGSGTQLSVL.

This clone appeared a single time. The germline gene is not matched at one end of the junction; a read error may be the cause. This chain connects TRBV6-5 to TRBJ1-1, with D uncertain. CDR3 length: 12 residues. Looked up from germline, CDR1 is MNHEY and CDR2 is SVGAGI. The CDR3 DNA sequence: TGTGCCAGCAGTTACTCGAACAGTGAAGCTTTCTTT. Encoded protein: CASSYSNSEAFF.

CDR3 nucleotide sequence: TGTGCCAGCAGCTTAGCTGAAACACACGAAAAACTGTTTTTT. Protein product: CASSLAETHEKLFF. The rearrangement links TRBV7-6 to TRBJ1-4; unclear D gene. The germline V and J ends were trimmed by 0 bases and 8 bases, with 10 bases remaining between them. The CDR3 runs 14 residues. Looked up from germline, CDR1 is SGHVS and CDR2 is FNYEAQ.

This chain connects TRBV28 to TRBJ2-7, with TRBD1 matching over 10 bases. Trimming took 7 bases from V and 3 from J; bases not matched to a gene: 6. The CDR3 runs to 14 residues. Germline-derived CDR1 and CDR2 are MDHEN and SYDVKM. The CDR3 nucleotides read TGTGCCAGCACGACAGGGGGCTCTCACTACGAGCAGTACTTC. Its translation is CASTTGGSHYEQYF. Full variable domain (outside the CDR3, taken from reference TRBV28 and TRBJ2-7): DVKVTQSSRYLVKRTGEKVFLECVQDMDHENMFWYRQDPGLGLRLIYFSYDVKMKEKGDIPEGYSVSREKKERFSLILESASTNQTSMYLCASTTGGSHYEQYFGPGTRLTVT.

CDR3 residues: CASSDPRAGAESSTDTQYF. CDR3 in DNA: TGTGCCAGCAGTGACCCTCGGGCAGGGGCCGAAAGCAGCACAGATACGCAGTATTTT. J is TRBJ2-3 and V is TRBV2; D might be TRBD1 (6 bases). Germline-derived CDR1 and CDR2 are SNHLY and FYNNEI. The CDR3 has 19 residues. With 3 bases removed from V and 0 bases from J, the gap between germline ends came to 22 bases.

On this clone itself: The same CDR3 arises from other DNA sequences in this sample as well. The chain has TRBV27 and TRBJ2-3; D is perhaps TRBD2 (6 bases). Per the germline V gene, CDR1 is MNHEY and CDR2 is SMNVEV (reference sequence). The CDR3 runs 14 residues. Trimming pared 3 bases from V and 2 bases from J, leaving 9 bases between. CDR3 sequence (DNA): TGTGCCAGCAGTTTCCGCGGGGTCACAGATACGCAGTATTTT. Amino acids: CASSFRGVTDTQYF.

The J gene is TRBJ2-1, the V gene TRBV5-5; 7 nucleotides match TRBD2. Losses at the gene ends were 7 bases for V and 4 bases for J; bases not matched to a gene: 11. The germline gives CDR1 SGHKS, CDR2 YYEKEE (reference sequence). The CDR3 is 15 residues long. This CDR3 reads CASATEASGYNEQFF. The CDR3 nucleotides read TGTGCCAGCGCAACCGAGGCTAGCGGATACAATGAGCAGTTCTTC.

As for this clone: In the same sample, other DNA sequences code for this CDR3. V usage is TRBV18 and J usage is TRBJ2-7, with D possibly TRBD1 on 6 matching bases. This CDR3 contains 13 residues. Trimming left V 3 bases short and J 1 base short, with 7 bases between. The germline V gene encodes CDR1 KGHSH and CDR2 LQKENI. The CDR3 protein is CASSPTGSYEQYF. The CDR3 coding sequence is TGTGCCAGCTCACCGACAGGTTCCTACGAGCAGTACTTC.

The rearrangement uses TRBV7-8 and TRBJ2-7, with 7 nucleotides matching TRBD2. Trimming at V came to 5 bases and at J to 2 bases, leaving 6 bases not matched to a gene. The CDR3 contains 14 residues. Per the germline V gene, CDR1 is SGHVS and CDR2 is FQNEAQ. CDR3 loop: CASSPRLATYEQYF. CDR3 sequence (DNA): TGTGCCAGCAGCCCCCGACTAGCCACCTACGAGCAGTACTTC.